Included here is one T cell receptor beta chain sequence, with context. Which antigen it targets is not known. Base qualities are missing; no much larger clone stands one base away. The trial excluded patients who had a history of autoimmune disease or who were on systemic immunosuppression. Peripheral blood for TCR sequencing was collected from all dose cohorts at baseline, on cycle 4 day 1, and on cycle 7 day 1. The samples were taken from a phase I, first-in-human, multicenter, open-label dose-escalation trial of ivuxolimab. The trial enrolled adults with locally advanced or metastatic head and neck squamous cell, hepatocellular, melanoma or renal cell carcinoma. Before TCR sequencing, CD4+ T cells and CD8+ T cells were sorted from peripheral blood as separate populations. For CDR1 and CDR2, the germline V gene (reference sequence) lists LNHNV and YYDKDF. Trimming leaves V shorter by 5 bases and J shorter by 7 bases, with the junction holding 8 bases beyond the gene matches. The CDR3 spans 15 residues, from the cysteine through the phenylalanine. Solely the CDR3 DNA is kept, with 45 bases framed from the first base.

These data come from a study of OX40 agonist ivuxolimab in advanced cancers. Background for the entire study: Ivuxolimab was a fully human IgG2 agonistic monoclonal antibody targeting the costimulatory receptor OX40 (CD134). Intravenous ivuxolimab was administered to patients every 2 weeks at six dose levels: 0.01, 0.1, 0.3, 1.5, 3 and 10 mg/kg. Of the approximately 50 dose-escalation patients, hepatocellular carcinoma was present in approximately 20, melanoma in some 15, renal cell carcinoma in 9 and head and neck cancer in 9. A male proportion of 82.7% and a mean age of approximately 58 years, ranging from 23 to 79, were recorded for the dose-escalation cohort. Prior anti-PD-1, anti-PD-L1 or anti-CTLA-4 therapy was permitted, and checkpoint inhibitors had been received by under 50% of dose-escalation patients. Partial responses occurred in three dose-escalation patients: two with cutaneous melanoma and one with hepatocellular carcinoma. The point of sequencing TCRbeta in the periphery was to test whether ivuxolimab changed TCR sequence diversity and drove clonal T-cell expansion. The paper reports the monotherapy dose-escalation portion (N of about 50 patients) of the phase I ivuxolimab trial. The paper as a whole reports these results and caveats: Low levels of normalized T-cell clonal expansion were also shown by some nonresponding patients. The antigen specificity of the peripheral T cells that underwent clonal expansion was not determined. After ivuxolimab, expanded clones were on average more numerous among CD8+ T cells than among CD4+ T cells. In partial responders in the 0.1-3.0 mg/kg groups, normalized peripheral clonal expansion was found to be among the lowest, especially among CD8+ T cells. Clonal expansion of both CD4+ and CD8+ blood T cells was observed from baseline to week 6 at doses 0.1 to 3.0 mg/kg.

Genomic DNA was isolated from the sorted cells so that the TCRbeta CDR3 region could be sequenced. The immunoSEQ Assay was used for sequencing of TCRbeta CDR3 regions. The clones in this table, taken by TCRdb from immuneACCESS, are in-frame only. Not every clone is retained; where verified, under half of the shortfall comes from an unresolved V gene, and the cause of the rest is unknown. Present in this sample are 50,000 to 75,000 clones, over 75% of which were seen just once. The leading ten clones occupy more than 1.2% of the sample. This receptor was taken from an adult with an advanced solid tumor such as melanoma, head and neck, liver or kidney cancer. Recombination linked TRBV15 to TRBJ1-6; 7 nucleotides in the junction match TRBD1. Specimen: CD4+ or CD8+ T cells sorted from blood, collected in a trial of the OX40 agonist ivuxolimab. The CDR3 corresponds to CATSGETGRNSPLHF. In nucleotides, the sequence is TGTGCCACCAGCGGGGAGACAGGGCGGAATTCACCCCTCCACTTT.